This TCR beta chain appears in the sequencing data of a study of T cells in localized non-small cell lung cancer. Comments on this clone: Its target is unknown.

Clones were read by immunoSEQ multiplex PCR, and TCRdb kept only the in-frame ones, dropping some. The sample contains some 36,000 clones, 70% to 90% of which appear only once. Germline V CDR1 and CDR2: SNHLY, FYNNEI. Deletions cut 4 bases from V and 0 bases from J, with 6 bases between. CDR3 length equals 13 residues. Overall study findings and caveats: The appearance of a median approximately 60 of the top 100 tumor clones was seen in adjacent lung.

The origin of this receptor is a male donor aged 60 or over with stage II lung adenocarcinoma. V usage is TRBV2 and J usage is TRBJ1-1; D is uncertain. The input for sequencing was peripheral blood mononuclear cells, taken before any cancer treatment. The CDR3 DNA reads TGTGCCAGCAGTGCCGACATGAACACTGAAGCTTTCTTT. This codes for CASSADMNTEAFF.